The sequence of this TCR beta chain was determined in a study of shared clonotypes between healthy human individuals. General study points: Only blood underwent sampling, and tissue repertoires likely differ.

As to this clone: Its antigen is unidentified.

For each subset, genomic DNA was distributed in equal portions over several immunoSEQ plates. Loaded into unsorted PBMC replicate PCRs was approximately 270 ng DNA, some 27,000 T cell genomes. Ten immunoSEQ deep assay plates were used to sequence unsorted PBMC DNA. TCRdb keeps only in-frame clones here, not all; method: immunoSEQ multiplex PCR. The sample records about 480,000 clones, about four fifths being singletons. The CDR3 is 14 residues long. The V gene's germline CDR1 is MDHEN and CDR2 SYDVKM. After removal of 7 bases from V and 1 base from J, the junction contained 4 bases not matched to a gene.

Material for sequencing was PBMCs. This TCR was sampled from a woman between 40 and 50 years old in good health. Some clones in this sample may be carry-over from other donors' samples. The gene calls are TRBV28 and TRBJ2-7, with 10 bases fitting TRBD2. DNA for the CDR3: TGTGCCAGCACCATTAGCGGGAGGTCCTACGAGCAGTACTTC. As protein: CASTISGRSYEQYF.